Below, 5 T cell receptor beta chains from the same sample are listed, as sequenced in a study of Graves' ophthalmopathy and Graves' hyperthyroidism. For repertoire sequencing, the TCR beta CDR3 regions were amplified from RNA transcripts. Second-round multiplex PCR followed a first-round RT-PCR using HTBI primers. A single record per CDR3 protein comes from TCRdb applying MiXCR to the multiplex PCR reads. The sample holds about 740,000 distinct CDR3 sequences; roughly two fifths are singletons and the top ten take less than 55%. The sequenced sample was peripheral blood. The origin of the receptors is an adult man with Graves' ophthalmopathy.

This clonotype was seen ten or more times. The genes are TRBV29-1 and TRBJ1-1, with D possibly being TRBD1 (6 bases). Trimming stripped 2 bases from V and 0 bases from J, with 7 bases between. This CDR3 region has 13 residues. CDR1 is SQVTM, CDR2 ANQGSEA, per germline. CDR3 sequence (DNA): TGCAGCGTTGAAAGGGGGGTGAACACTGAAGCTTTCTTT. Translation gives CSVERGVNTEAFF. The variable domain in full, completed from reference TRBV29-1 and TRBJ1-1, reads SAVISQKPSRDICQRGTSLTIQCQVDSQVTMMFWYRQQPGQSLTLIATANQGSEATYESGFVIDKFPISRPNLTFSTLTVSNMSPEDSSIYLCSVERGVNTEAFFGQGTRLTVV.

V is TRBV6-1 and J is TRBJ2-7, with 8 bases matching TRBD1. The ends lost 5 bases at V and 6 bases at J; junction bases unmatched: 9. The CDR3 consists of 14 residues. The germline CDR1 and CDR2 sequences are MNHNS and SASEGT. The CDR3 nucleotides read TGTGCCAGCAGTCTACCGGGACAGGAACGCGAGCAGTACTTC. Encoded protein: CASSLPGQEREQYF.

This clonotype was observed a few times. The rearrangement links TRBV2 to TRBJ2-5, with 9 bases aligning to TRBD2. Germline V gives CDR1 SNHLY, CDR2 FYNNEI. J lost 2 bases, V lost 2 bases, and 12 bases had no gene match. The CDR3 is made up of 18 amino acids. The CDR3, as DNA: TGTGCCAGCAGTGAATACCGTGGAGTAGCGGGGGAGCAAGAGACCCAGTACTTC. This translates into CASSEYRGVAGEQETQYF.

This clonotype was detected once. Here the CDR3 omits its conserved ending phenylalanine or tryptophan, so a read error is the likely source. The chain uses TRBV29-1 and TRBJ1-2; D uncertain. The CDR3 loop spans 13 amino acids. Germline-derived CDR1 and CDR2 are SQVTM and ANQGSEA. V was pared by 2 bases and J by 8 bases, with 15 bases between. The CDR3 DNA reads TGCAGCGTTGAACTGGCTGACGGCTACGGCTACACCTCC. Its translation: CSVELADGYGYTS.

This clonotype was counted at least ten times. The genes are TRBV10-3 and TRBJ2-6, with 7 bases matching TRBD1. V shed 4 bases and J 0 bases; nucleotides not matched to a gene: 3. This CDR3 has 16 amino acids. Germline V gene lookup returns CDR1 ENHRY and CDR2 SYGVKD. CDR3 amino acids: CAISVGTDSGANVLTF. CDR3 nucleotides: TGTGCCATCAGTGTTGGGACAGACTCTGGGGCCAACGTCCTGACTTTC.